Each of the 27 T cell receptor beta chains below was sequenced from the same sample in a study of blood T cell repertoires in COVID-19. Repertoires were generated with immunoSEQ multiplex PCR, while TCRdb's copy carries only in-frame clones and drops some. This table has over 200,000 clones, approximately 89% appearing once. The sequencing input was PBMCs or T cells enriched from blood (not recorded which). These receptors all stem from a woman aged 30 to 39 who had been exposed to COVID-19.

This chain links TRBV9 with TRBJ2-2; perhaps TRBD2 as D (6 bases). Germline lookup yields CDR1 SGDLS and CDR2 YYNGEE. V was pared by 4 bases and J by 7 bases, with 11 bases between. This CDR3 spans 13 amino acids. The CDR3 here is CASSPPGDGELFF. The CDR3, as DNA: TGTGCCAGCAGCCCTCCGGGGGACGGGGAGCTGTTTTTT. Based on the CDR3 plus reference TRBV9 and TRBJ2-2, the full variable domain is DSGVTQTPKHLITATGQRVTLRCSPRSGDLSVYWYQQSLDQGLQFLIQYYNGEERAKGNILERFSAQQFPDLHSELNLSSLELGDSALYFCASSPPGDGELFFGEGSRLTVL.

The chain carries TRBV9 and TRBJ1-6, with D perhaps TRBD1 (5 bases). Deletions cut 1 base from V and 6 bases from J, with 11 bases between. Germline V gene sequence: CDR1 SGDLS, CDR2 YYNGEE. This CDR3 is built from 15 residues. DNA of the CDR3: TGTGCCAGCAGCGTAAGTGGCAGGGCTAATTCACCCCTCCACTTT. It is translated as CASSVSGRANSPLHF.

V and J are TRBV12-3 or TRBV12-4 and TRBJ1-5, with TRBD1 identical over 7 bases. The length of the CDR3 is 13 residues. The J segment lost 9 bases and the V segment lost 5 bases, leaving 7 bases of the junction unmatched. For the CDR3, the DNA is TGTGCCAGCAGTCCCAGGGGGTTGGGGCCCCAGCATTTT. As protein: CASSPRGLGPQHF.

The rearrangement uses TRBV6-5 and TRBJ1-3; weak D call: TRBD1 (5 bases). This CDR3 comprises 13 residues. Germline values: CDR1 MNHEY, CDR2 SVGAGI. V shed 10 bases and J shed 0 bases, with 10 bases lying between them. The CDR3 region is CATLTVSGNTIYF. Written as DNA, the CDR3 is TGTGCCACCCTGACAGTCTCTGGAAACACCATATATTTT.

The rearrangement joins TRBV27 to TRBJ1-5; TRBD1 might be the D (6 bases). CDR3 size: 15 residues. V lost 5 bases to trimming and J lost 1 base, with 12 bases between them. Per germline, CDR1 MNHEY and CDR2 SMNVEV (reference sequence). The CDR3 is CASSNDRTSNQPQHF. DNA of the CDR3: TGTGCCAGCAGTAATGACAGGACGAGCAATCAGCCCCAGCATTTT.

This clone came up once. The chain links TRBV5-1 to TRBJ2-7; 14 positions match TRBD2. The CDR3 loop spans 16 amino acids. After removal of 2 bases from V and 5 bases from J, the junction contained 6 bases not matched to a gene. Germline values: CDR1 SGHRS, CDR2 YFSETQ. The CDR3 region is CASSFGTSGSVNEQYF. For the CDR3, the DNA is TGCGCCAGCAGCTTCGGGACTAGCGGGAGTGTCAACGAGCAGTACTTC.

V and J are TRBV19 and TRBJ2-2, with unresolved D. Germline V gene lookup returns CDR1 LNHDA and CDR2 SQIVND (reference sequence). V was trimmed by 2 bases and J by 7 bases, leaving 17 bases between them. CDR3 length equals 16 residues. Here the CDR3 reads CASSITVNPLLGELFF. DNA of the CDR3: TGTGCCAGTAGTATAACGGTTAACCCGTTACTCGGGGAGCTGTTTTTT.

The J gene is TRBJ2-1, the V gene TRBV28; no reliable D call. The V end was cut by 6 bases, the J end by 5 bases, with 5 bases between. Germline values: CDR1 MDHEN, CDR2 SYDVKM. The CDR3 extends over 11 amino acids. The CDR3 sequence: CASRENNEQFF. CDR3 nucleotide sequence: TGTGCCAGCAGAGAGAACAATGAGCAGTTCTTC. The entire variable domain, with the rest obtained from reference TRBV28 and TRBJ2-1, is as follows: DVKVTQSSRYLVKRTGEKVFLECVQDMDHENMFWYRQDPGLGLRLIYFSYDVKMKEKGDIPEGYSVSREKKERFSLILESASTNQTSMYLCASRENNEQFFGPGTRLTVL.

The rearrangement links TRBV18 to TRBJ1-6; 10 bases are a match to TRBD1. CDR1 is KGHSH and CDR2 is LQKENI in the germline V gene. The trim removed 2 bases at V and 9 bases at J, leaving 4 bases unmatched. The CDR3 spans 15 residues. The CDR3 region has the DNA TGTGCCAGCTCACCAATGGGACAGGGGACTTCACCCCTCCACTTT. Translated, it gives CASSPMGQGTSPLHF. Full variable domain (remainder filled in from reference TRBV18 and TRBJ1-6): NAGVMQNPRHLVRRRGQEARLRCSPMKGHSHVYWYRQLPEEGLKFMVYLQKENIIDESGMPKERFSAEFPKEGPSILRIQQVVRGDSAAYFCASSPMGQGTSPLHFGNGTRLTVT.

The CDR3 sequence is CASSPRTGTSYEQYF. CDR3 DNA sequence: TGCGCCAGCAGCCCCCGGACAGGGACCTCCTACGAGCAGTACTTC. This chain joins TRBV4-1 and TRBJ2-7; 8 nucleotides agree with TRBD1. CDR1 and CDR2 from the germline V gene are MGHRA and YSYEKL. Trimming at V came to 4 bases and at J to 0 bases, leaving 5 bases not matched to a gene. This CDR3 is 15 amino acids long.

The chain is built from TRBV28 and TRBJ1-1; 9 bases agree with TRBD1. Germline CDR1 MDHEN, CDR2 SYDVKM. CDR3 length equals 15 residues. J was trimmed by 0 bases and V by 10 bases; bases with no gene match: 9. Written as DNA, the CDR3 is TGTGCCACCGACGGGACAGGGAAAATGAACACTGAAGCTTTCTTT. It is translated as CATDGTGKMNTEAFF.

This chain joins TRBV5-4 and TRBJ1-6; D is unresolved. V shed 5 bases and J shed 10 bases, with 22 bases lying between them. CDR3 length equals 16 residues. Germline CDR1 and CDR2: SGHNT and YYREEE (reference sequence). Here the CDR3 reads CASRTPLGFEGSPLHF. CDR3 in DNA: TGTGCCAGCAGGACCCCATTGGGCTTCGAGGGATCACCCCTCCACTTT. The full variable domain, its missing parts supplied by reference TRBV5-4 and TRBJ1-6, is ETGVTQSPTHLIKTRGQQVTLRCSSQSGHNTVSWYQQALGQGPQFIFQYYREEENGRGNFPPRFSGLQFPNYSSELNVNALELDDSALYLCASRTPLGFEGSPLHFGNGTRLTVT.

V is TRBV6-5 and J is TRBJ1-6, with TRBD1 matching over 8 bases. This CDR3 has 15 amino acids. Trimming removed 5 bases from V and 10 bases from J; junction bases left unmatched: 10. Germline V CDR1 and CDR2: MNHEY, SVGAGI. CDR3 in amino acids: CASSRRTGPMSPLHF. The DNA of the CDR3 is TGTGCCAGCAGTAGGCGGACAGGGCCGATGTCACCCCTCCACTTT.

The chain is built from TRBV4-1 and TRBJ2-1; D unresolved. V gave up 2 bases and J gave up 12 bases, with 8 bases separating them. The CDR3 extends over 11 amino acids. Germline V gives CDR1 MGHRA, CDR2 YSYEKL. The CDR3 region has the DNA TGCGCCAGCAGCCAATATCGCGGGCAGTTCTTC. Encoded protein: CASSQYRGQFF.

The CDR3 nucleotides are TGTGCCAGCAGCTTATCTAAATGGCTAGCGGGAGGGCCGGGTGAGCAGTTCTTC. As protein: CASSLSKWLAGGPGEQFF. The chain has TRBV7-2 and TRBJ2-1; 12 nucleotides match TRBD2. V was clipped by 2 bases and J by 9 bases; unmatched bases: 14. CDR1 is SGHTA and CDR2 is FQGNSA in the germline V gene. This CDR3 spans 18 amino acids.

This clone was recorded once. This chain uses TRBV27 with TRBJ2-5; possibly TRBD2 for D (6 bases). The CDR3 consists of 15 residues. V was trimmed by 5 bases and J by 8 bases, leaving 21 bases between them. Germline lookup yields CDR1 MNHEY and CDR2 SMNVEV (reference sequence). CDR3 in amino acids: CASSVAGTPSGTQYF. The CDR3, as DNA: TGTGCCAGCAGTGTCGCCGGGACTCCTTCTGGAACCCAGTACTTC.

This chain links TRBV28 with TRBJ1-1; D is unclear. CDR1 is MDHEN, CDR2 SYDVKM, per germline. V dropped 8 bases and J dropped 1 base, with 8 bases sitting between them. CDR3 length: 12 residues. The chain's CDR3 is CASSTPNTEAFF. DNA for the CDR3: TGTGCCAGCTCGACTCCGAACACTGAAGCTTTCTTT.

The CDR3 here is CASSYQWRGNTEAFF. The CDR3 DNA sequence: TGTGCCAGTAGTTACCAGTGGCGAGGGAACACTGAAGCTTTCTTT. V and J are TRBV19 and TRBJ1-1; D not resolved. V lost 5 bases and J 1 base, leaving 14 bases between the germline ends. This CDR3 is 15 amino acids long. Germline values: CDR1 LNHDA, CDR2 SQIVND (reference sequence).

The rearrangement links TRBV3-1 (or the pseudogene TRBV3-2) to TRBJ2-3; 8 bases map to TRBD2. CDR1 and CDR2 (germline): LGHDT, YNNKEL (reference sequence). CDR3 size: 14 residues. The trim removed 4 bases at V and 6 bases at J, leaving 6 bases unmatched. The CDR3 region has the DNA TGTGCCAGCAGCCGTAGCGGGATTGCGGATACGCAGTATTTT. Encoded protein: CASSRSGIADTQYF.

This clone occurred a few times. The chain joins TRBV5-4 to TRBJ2-5; TRBD1 agrees at 7 bases. CDR1 is SGHNT and CDR2 is YYREEE in the germline V gene (reference sequence). There are 15 residues in the CDR3. After removal of 3 bases from V and 5 bases from J, the junction contained 10 bases not matched to a gene. The CDR3 sequence: CASSYALSTGETQYF. The CDR3 DNA sequence: TGTGCCAGCAGCTACGCTCTCTCGACAGGGGAGACCCAGTACTTC. Filled out from reference TRBV5-4 and TRBJ2-5, the complete variable domain reads ETGVTQSPTHLIKTRGQQVTLRCSSQSGHNTVSWYQQALGQGPQFIFQYYREEENGRGNFPPRFSGLQFPNYSSELNVNALELDDSALYLCASSYALSTGETQYFGPGTRLLVL.

V is TRBV15 and J is TRBJ1-1, with unresolved D. The ends were cut back, 7 bases at V and 5 bases at J, with 5 bases in the middle. The CDR3 is 10 residues long. Germline CDR1 LNHNV, CDR2 YYDKDF (reference sequence). CDR3 protein: CATMRTEAFF. CDR3 DNA: TGTGCCACCATGCGGACTGAAGCTTTCTTT.

The CDR3, as DNA: TGTGCCAGCAGTGAATTTAGGGGGCATGGTCAGCCCCAGCATTTT. Its translation is CASSEFRGHGQPQHF. The chain recombines TRBV6-1 with TRBJ1-5, with 7 positions matching TRBD1. This CDR3 spans 15 amino acids. V was clipped by 2 bases and J by 6 bases; unmatched bases: 7. Germline V gene data show CDR1 as MNHNS and CDR2 as SASEGT.

The V gene is TRBV5-4, the J gene TRBJ2-1, with 10 positions matching TRBD1. The V gene's germline CDR1 is SGHNT and CDR2 YYREEE (reference sequence). The CDR3 extends over 17 amino acids. V shed 5 bases and J 0 bases; nucleotides not matched to a gene: 8. CDR3: CASRTGTGAHSYNEQFF. In nucleotides, the CDR3 is TGTGCCAGCAGGACCGGGACAGGGGCCCACTCCTACAATGAGCAGTTCTTC.

V is TRBV11-2 and J is TRBJ1-1, with a tentative D call TRBD1 (5 bases). The length of the CDR3 is 15 residues. V gave up 1 base and J gave up 2 bases, with 11 bases separating them. Per the germline V gene, CDR1 is SGHAT and CDR2 is FQNNGV. CDR3 sequence: CASSLVRAQNTEAFF. The CDR3 region has the DNA TGTGCCAGCAGCTTAGTCAGGGCACAAAACACTGAAGCTTTCTTT. The whole variable domain, filled in from reference TRBV11-2 and TRBJ1-1, reads EAGVAQSPRYKIIEKRQSVAFWCNPISGHATLYWYQQILGQGPKLLIQFQNNGVVDDSQLPKDRFSAERLKGVDSTLKIQPAKLEDSAVYLCASSLVRAQNTEAFFGQGTRLTVV.

This chain connects TRBV7-6 to TRBJ1-1; D ambiguous. The CDR3 has 13 residues. V was clipped by 2 bases and J by 8 bases, with 12 bases between them. Germline V lookup: CDR1 SGHVS, CDR2 FNYEAQ. The CDR3 region has the DNA TGTGCCAGCAGCTTAAGAGAATTGACAGAAGCTTTCTTT. Protein product: CASSLRELTEAFF.

The genes are TRBV6-5 and TRBJ2-1; no clear D gene. This CDR3 has 15 residues. The germline CDR1 and CDR2 sequences are MNHEY and SVGAGI. Trimming removed 5 bases at V and 0 bases at J, with 11 bases between. The CDR3 loop is CASSTRSISYNEQFF. In DNA, the CDR3 is TGTGCCAGCAGTACCCGGTCTATCTCCTACAATGAGCAGTTCTTC.

The chain has TRBV28 and TRBJ1-5; a possible D gene is TRBD1 (5 bases). Germline loops: CDR1 MDHEN, CDR2 SYDVKM. The CDR3 runs to 11 residues. CDR3 in amino acids: CALGGGQPQHF. The CDR3 DNA reads as TGTGCACTCGGGGGAGGACAGCCCCAGCATTTT.